This T cell receptor (beta chain) was identified during a study of cytomegalovirus exposure and HLA in healthy donors (dated by TCRdb to about 2017). For context, the study as a whole: An earlier analysis of some 550 of the donors reported 250 to 300 Gb of sequence data and 120 million or so unique TCR beta sequences from about 179 million T cells. In the later analysis, no new phenotypic data were used to find candidate immune exposures; instead, reliance was placed on TCR beta sequences and their occurrence across donors. Class I and class II HLA loci were covered by the typing at four-digit resolution. To decide whether each TCR beta V gene segment behaved as functional or pseudogenic, an earlier analysis of approximately 620 of the donors relied on high-throughput TCR beta sequencing. The number of donors typed differed by locus, with roughly 629-640 for A, B, C, DRB1 and DQB1, over 500 for DQA1, 600 to 610 for DPA1, and some 440 for DPB1. Because of strong linkage in the cohort, roughly five DR-DQ haplotypes were treated as single units for association and clustering. Every discovery cohort repertoire had been produced on one sequencing platform. Along with the roughly 710-subject first cohort, a separate validation cohort of some 130 different subjects was used. To predict cytomegalovirus infection status, the study combined high-throughput TCR immunosequencing, statistical association of individual TCRs with disease status, and machine learning. The study profiled the T cell repertoires of hundreds of subjects by immunosequencing and related them to cytomegalovirus serostatus. An early release that covered fewer than 750 HLA-typed donors contained around 300 gigabases of sequencing data and 75 million to 100 million unique TCR sequences. In a later analysis, previously published TCR beta repertoires from hundreds of donors were re-analyzed and high-resolution HLA genotyping was added so that TCR occurrence patterns could be studied. Donor age, sex, ethnicity and CMV serostatus were compiled together with the repertoire data. The study aimed to test whether signatures of past pathogen exposure could be identified by cataloging public T cell receptors. Among about 400 genotyped donors of the cohort, an average of approximately 220,000 unique TCR beta nucleotide sequences was sequenced per donor, of which approximately 18% were non-productive. A later genetic analysis took genome-wide SNP genotypes for about 65% of the 666 donors and used that subset as a discovery cohort. Of the 300 to 500 genotyped donors, 65% to 90% were placed in the genetic ancestry cluster associated with self-reported Caucasian donors.

The research as a whole found: This cohort had only TCR beta chains sequenced, and the lack of alpha or paired-chain data limited which features could be detected. Presence/absence analyses assumed roughly uniform sequencing depth across donors, an assumption that may not hold. In a later genetic analysis, fewer N-insertions in productive TCRs were reported among donors in an Asian-associated ancestry cluster than the roughly 700-donor mean. While some public TCRs were present in many individuals, most TCR sequences turned up only very rarely across donors. A later analysis found that TCR association rates varied across HLA loci, with DRB1 alleles showing the most associated TCRs and HLA-C alleles the fewest. Some IMGT-functional V segments, including TRBV6-2 and TRBV6-3, could not be told apart with the 87-base-pair reads, so those segments were excluded. Because HLA typing was unavailable for some donors at each locus, only the typed subset was used in association tests. In a later analysis, HLA-associated TCR beta chains showed more clonal expansion and lower generation probabilities than non-associated chains that were equally common. Strong co-occurrence of HLA alleles, especially DR and DQ, made assigning TCR associations to individual alleles difficult. In an earlier analysis of 587 of the donors, most TCR beta V segments appeared in productive rearrangements about 87% or about 30% of the time, broadly matching IMGT annotations. A further reported finding was that TCR beta sequences accurately predicted the HLA-A and HLA-B alleles for most subjects in the first cohort. Three of the identified cytomegalovirus-associated TCR beta chains were confirmed in vitro to be specific for cytomegalovirus antigens. Correlated functional status among segregating V segments might be attributable to linkage disequilibrium, but an unknown experimental factor could not be ruled out. Because counts were too low, 15 or so rarely observed V segments, including chromosome 9 orphons, were excluded from the earlier analysis of several hundred of the donors. The study gave a list of about 150 TCR beta chains associated with cytomegalovirus. A cluster of highly shared sequence variants was judged likely to be a technical artifact of the sequencing pipeline. CMV serostatus was the only immune exposure information available for the cohort. In a later analysis, several top co-occurrence clusters were reported to appear linked to parvovirus B19, influenza, CMV and Epstein-Barr virus. A later analysis found that most CMV-associated TCR beta chains appeared HLA-restricted, with HLA associations seemingly driven largely by CMV exposure. The classifier was reported to diagnose cytomegalovirus status with high specificity and sensitivity in both the original cohort and the validation cohort. It was suggested by the authors that the approach could potentially be generalized to other disease states and immunological phenotypes. A later analysis associated 15,000 to 20,000 TCR beta sequences with specific HLA alleles at a false discovery rate of 0.05. In a later genetic analysis, a missense DCLRE1C variant was associated with V-gene and J-gene trimming of TCR beta chains, and the association was replicated in an independent cohort.

The library was made by the immunoSEQ multiplex PCR assay. A mixture of 60 forward primers for TCR Vbeta segments and 13 reverse primers for TCR Jbeta segments was used in the multiplex PCR. The CDR3 region of rearranged TCR beta genes was amplified from genomic DNA with a multiplex PCR assay. On the Illumina HiSeq System, the amplified TCR beta libraries were sequenced as 87-base-pair reads. On the study's bioinformatics: A later analysis tallied 80 million to 95 million unique TCR beta chains across the 666 repertoires, and about 10 million of those chains were shared by two or more donors. Raw reads were error-corrected and collapsed into unique sequences by a nearest-neighbor algorithm in which closely related sequences were merged to remove PCR and sequencing errors. To assign V, D and J gene segments, CDR3 sequences were aligned to IMGT reference sequences. For a sequence to be retained, a match of at least six nucleotides was required to both a V gene segment and a J gene segment. A rearrangement was called productive if the CDR3 had no stop codons and remained in frame with V and J, and every other rearrangement was called non-productive. Following IMGT convention, CDR3 was defined as the stretch from the second conserved V-encoded cysteine to the conserved J-encoded phenylalanine. Sequences without an unambiguous match to a single V gene segment were excluded from the earlier analysis of almost 600 of the donors. In an earlier analysis of approximately 560 of the donors, a V segment was called functional when productive rearrangements were above 56.7%, and segregating when the standard deviation between donors exceeded 5%. A statistical classification framework was developed to diagnose cytomegalovirus status using the catalog of TCR beta chain sequences. A later analysis assigned V and J genes by comparing TCR nucleotide sequences with IMGT/GENE-DB human TR gene sequences. A later analysis assigned CDR3 sequences and most-parsimonious VDJ recombination scenarios with the TCRdist pipeline. In a later analysis, each TCR beta chain was defined by its CDR3 amino acid sequence together with its V-gene family, and reads without a unique V-gene family were excluded. To address suspected cross-contamination and a sequencing artifact, a later analysis removed around 590 highly shared, low-generation-probability nucleotide sequences. A later analysis calculated a clonal expansion index for each public chain from normalized within-repertoire ranks of inferred template counts. A later analysis computed generation probabilities with a VDJ recombination model fitted to out-of-frame rearrangements, and checked the results against IGoR. A later analysis scored TCR-TCR, TCR-HLA and TCR-CMV co-occurrence with hypergeometric tests, applying a repertoire-size bias correction to TCR pairs. To estimate false discovery rates, a later analysis permuted the HLA or CMV assignments 20 times. In a later analysis, co-occurring TCRs were grouped using DBSCAN, and TCRdist sequence similarity was added for clustering within HLA-allele-positive subsets. Repertoires with fewer than 30,000 or more than 120,000 public chains were left out of co-occurrence clustering, as were five repertoires with anomalous nucleotide sharing. TCRdb provides this immuneACCESS table in a form limited to in-frame rearrangements. Some clones are lacking; in checked studies, under half of them reflect an unresolved V gene, and why the rest are absent is not known. That table gives V, J and clone size, and the DNA gave D and trimming. Across this sample there are 90,000 to 120,000 clones, with 82% seen only once. About 2.5% of the sample is held by the ten biggest clonotypes.

The cohort was made up of approximately 670 healthy bone marrow donors. All cohort members were sampled while nominally healthy, although unrecorded immune exposures were likely present. The donor was CMV seropositive and belonged to the group of 250 to 300 seropositive cohort members. Every donor gave a peripheral blood sample, and the peripheral blood mononuclear cells from that sample were used for TCR beta sequencing. The Qiagen DNeasy Blood Extraction Kit was used to extract genomic DNA from the blood cell samples. This clone was found once. Its antigen is currently not known. No qualities accompany the bases; no much larger clone lies one base away. The CDR3 holds 14 amino acids from the cysteine to the phenylalanine. The kept DNA is CDR3 alone, 42 bases in frame from the first base. The germline ends are 8 bases apart after V is trimmed by 3 bases and J by 0 bases. CDR1 is given as SGHAT and CDR2 as FQNNGV, both from the germline V gene.

This receptor chain uses TRBV11-2 and TRBJ2-5, with a weak D call of TRBD1 (5 bases match). Material: PBMCs. The source of this sequence is a man under 40 in good health and CMV-seropositive. The nucleotide sequence is given as TGTGCCAGCAGCTTTCTGACAGACCAAGAGACCCAGTACTTC. It translates to CASSFLTDQETQYF.